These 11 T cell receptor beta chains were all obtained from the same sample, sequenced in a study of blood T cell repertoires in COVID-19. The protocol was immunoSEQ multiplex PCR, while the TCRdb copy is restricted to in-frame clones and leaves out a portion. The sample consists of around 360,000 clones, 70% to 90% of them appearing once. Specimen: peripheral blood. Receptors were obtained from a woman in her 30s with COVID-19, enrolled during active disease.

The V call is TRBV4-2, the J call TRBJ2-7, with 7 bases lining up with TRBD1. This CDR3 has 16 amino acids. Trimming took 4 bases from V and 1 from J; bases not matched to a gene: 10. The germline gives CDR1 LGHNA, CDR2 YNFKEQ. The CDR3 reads CASSPPLGQSSYEQYF. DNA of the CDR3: TGTGCCAGCAGCCCGCCCCTGGGACAGTCGTCCTACGAGCAGTACTTC.

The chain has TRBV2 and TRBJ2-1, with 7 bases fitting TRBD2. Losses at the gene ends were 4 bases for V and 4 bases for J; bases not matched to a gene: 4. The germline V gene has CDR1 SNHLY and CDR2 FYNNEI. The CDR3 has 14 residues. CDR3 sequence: CASSGVLAYNEQFF. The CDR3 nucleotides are TGTGCCAGCAGTGGCGTACTAGCGTACAATGAGCAGTTCTTC.

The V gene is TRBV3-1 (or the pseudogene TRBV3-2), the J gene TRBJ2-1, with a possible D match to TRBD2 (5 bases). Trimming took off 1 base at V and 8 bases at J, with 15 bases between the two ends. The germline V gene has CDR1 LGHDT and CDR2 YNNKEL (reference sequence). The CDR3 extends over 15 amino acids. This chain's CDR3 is CASSQGNGVQHEQFF. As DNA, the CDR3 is TGTGCCAGCAGCCAAGGGAACGGGGTCCAACATGAGCAGTTCTTC.

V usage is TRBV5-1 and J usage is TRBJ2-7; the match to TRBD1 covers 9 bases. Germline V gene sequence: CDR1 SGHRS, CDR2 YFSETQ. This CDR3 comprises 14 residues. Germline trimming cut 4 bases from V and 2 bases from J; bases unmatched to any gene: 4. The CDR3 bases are TGCGCCAGCAGCCCAAGGGACAGGGCCTACGAGCAGTACTTC. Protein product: CASSPRDRAYEQYF.

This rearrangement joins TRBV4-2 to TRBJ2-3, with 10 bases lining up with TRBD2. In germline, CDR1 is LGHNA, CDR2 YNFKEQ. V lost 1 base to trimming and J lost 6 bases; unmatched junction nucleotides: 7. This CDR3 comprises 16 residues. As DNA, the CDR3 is TGTGCCAGCAGCCAAGGCGGAGCGGGAGGGCGGGATACGCAGTATTTT. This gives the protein CASSQGGAGGRDTQYF.

The CDR3 is CASSPRTGGGELFF. CDR3 DNA sequence: TGTGCCAGCAGTCCCAGGACAGGAGGCGGGGAGCTGTTTTTT. J is TRBJ2-2 and V is TRBV28; 7 bases are a match to TRBD1. The V and J ends lost 5 bases and 7 bases, in that order; junction bases with no gene match: 7. This CDR3 comprises 14 residues. Germline V gene sequence: CDR1 MDHEN, CDR2 SYDVKM.

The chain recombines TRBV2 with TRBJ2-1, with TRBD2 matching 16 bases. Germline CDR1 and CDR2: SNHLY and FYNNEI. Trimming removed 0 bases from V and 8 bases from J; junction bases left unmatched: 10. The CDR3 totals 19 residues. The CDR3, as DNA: TGTGCCAGCAGTGAAGCCCCCGGGACTAGCGGGAGGGCCGCCGATGAGCAGTTCTTC. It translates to CASSEAPGTSGRAADEQFF.

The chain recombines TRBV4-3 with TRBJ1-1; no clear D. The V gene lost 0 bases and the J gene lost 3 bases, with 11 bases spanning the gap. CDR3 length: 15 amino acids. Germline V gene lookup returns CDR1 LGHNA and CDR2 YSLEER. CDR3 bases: TGCGCCAGCAGCCAAGATCGGCAGGCGTACACTGAAGCTTTCTTT. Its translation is CASSQDRQAYTEAFF.

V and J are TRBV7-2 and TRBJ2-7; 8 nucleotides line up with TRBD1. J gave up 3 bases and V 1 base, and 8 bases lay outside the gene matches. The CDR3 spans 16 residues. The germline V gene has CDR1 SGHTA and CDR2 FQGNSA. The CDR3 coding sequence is TGTGCCAGCAGCTTAGGCAACAGGGGGTATAACTACGAGCAGTACTTC. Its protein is CASSLGNRGYNYEQYF.

In nucleotides, the CDR3 is TGTGCCAGCCGTAGACTAGCGGGAGGTTGGAATGAGCAGTTCTTC. Its translation is CASRRLAGGWNEQFF. The gene calls are TRBV2 and TRBJ2-1, with TRBD2 matching over 13 bases. The V gene's germline CDR1 is SNHLY and CDR2 FYNNEI. This CDR3 has 15 amino acids. Losses at the gene ends were 8 bases for V and 7 bases for J; bases not matched to a gene: 8.

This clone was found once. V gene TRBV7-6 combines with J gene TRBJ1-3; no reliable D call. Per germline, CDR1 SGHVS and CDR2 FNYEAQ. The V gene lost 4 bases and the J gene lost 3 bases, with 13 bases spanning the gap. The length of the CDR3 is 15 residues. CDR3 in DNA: TGTGCCAGCAGCTCCCCCTACTCCCATGGAAACACCATATATTTT. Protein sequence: CASSSPYSHGNTIYF.